The rows below give T cell receptor beta chains drawn from one sample of a study of T cell responses to AZD1222 COVID-19 vaccine. Using immunoSEQ multiplex PCR, the repertoire was profiled, and TCRdb retains in-frame clones only, with some absent. The sample consists of approximately 110,000 clones, 92% of them appearing once. Sequencing used peripheral blood, obtained on day 0 of AZD1222 vaccination. The receptors stem from an adult in good health. Each CDR3 is given with its conserved first and last residue. The order of the fields is CDR3 length, J gene, clone size, V gene, D gene, CDR3 protein, CDR3 DNA. The D gene is left open where the match is weak. Not all rows give a size; the values are once, few, many and, for expanded clones, a class.

18	TRBJ1-6	few	TRBV2	TRBD1	CASEGQEDSIIHNSPLHF	TGTGCCAGCGAGGGACAGGAGGATAGCATAATCCATAATTCACCCCTCCACTTT
14	TRBJ2-5	NA	TRBV18	TRBD2	CASSPSSGQETQYF	TGTGCCAGCTCACCGTCTAGCGGCCAAGAGACCCAGTACTTC
15	TRBJ2-2	NA	TRBV19	NA	CASTPDLGDTGELFF	TGTGCCAGTACCCCGGACCTAGGGGACACCGGGGAGCTGTTTTTT
14	TRBJ1-6	NA	TRBV7-9	NA	CASSPGGANSPLHF	TGTGCCAGCAGCCCTGGTGGGGCAAATTCACCCCTCCACTTT
16	TRBJ2-2	NA	TRBV7-3	NA	CASSSTGGATAGELFF	TGTGCCAGCAGCAGCACAGGGGGGGCCACTGCCGGGGAGCTGTTTTTT
16	TRBJ2-3	NA	TRBV28	TRBD2	CASSESGRGETDTQYF	TGTGCCAGCAGTGAGAGCGGGAGGGGGGAAACAGATACGCAGTATTTT
16	TRBJ2-5	NA	TRBV7-2	TRBD1	CASSSRPGQGFETQYF	TGTGCCAGCAGCTCCCGGCCGGGACAGGGCTTTGAGACCCAGTACTTC
15	TRBJ2-5	NA	TRBV13	NA	CASSGPDRAEETQYF	TGTGCCAGCAGCGGTCCGGACAGAGCTGAAGAGACCCAGTACTTC
15	TRBJ2-3	NA	TRBV6-4	TRBD2	CASKLGGGPADTQYF	TGTGCCAGCAAACTTGGCGGGGGGCCTGCAGATACGCAGTATTTT
14	TRBJ1-5	NA	TRBV25-1	NA	CASSEFRNNQPQHF	TGTGCCAGCAGTGAATTCAGGAACAATCAGCCCCAGCATTTT
15	TRBJ1-1	NA	TRBV5-1	NA	CASSLSGPLSTEAFF	TGCGCCAGCAGCTTGTCAGGACCGCTCTCGACTGAAGCTTTCTTT